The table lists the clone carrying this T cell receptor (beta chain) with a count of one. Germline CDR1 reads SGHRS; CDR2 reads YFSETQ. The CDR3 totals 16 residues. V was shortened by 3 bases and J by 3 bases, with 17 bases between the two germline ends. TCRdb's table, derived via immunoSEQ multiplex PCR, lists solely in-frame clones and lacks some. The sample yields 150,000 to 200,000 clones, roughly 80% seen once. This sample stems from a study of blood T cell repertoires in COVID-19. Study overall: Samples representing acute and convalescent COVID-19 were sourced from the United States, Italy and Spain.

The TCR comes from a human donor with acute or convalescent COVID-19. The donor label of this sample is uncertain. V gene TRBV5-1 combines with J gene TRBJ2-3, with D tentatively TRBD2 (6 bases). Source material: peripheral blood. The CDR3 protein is CASSSGTGVATDTQYF. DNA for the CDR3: TGCGCCAGCAGCTCTGGAACGGGAGTGGCGACAGATACGCAGTATTTT.